A single sample is the source of the 25 T cell receptor beta chains below, sequenced in a study of CD8 T cells in ankylosing spondylitis. MiXCR, applied by TCRdb to the 5' RACE reads, yields one record per CDR3 protein. The sample holds a few hundred thousand distinct CDR3 sequences; approximately 22% are singletons and the top ten take around 13%. The sample taken for sequencing was blood, either unsorted or a sorted T cell fraction (not recorded which). The receptors here all came from a male donor with ankylosing spondylitis or in good health (not recorded which).

A few counts support this clonotype. The J gene is TRBJ1-6, the V gene TRBV19; 7 bases align to TRBD1. Germline V gives CDR1 LNHDA, CDR2 SQIVND (reference sequence). V trimming: 5 bases; J trimming: 5 bases; junction bases outside the gene matches: 3. This CDR3 contains 14 residues. CDR3 in amino acids: CASSSTGHNSPLHF. The CDR3 DNA sequence: TGTGCCAGTAGTTCGACAGGGCATAATTCACCCCTCCACTTT.

This clonotype appeared once. V and J are TRBV7-8 and TRBJ1-4; D is possibly TRBD1 (5 bases). The germline V gene encodes CDR1 SGHVS and CDR2 FQNEAQ. Trimming took 2 bases from V and 5 from J, leaving 12 bases between them. The length of the CDR3 is 15 residues. The CDR3 DNA reads TGTGCCAGCAGCTTAATGGGGCCGGGAAATGAAAAACTGTTTTTT. Encoded protein: CASSLMGPGNEKLFF.

In its sample, this clonotype was seen a few times. The chain links TRBV2 to TRBJ2-7; 9 bases line up with TRBD1. The germline gives CDR1 SNHLY, CDR2 FYNNEI. V lost 1 base, J lost 3 bases, and 7 bases stayed unmatched. The CDR3 contains 16 residues. The CDR3 coding sequence is TGTGCCAGCAGTGAAGATGACAGGGGGTTACTCTACGAGCAGTACTTC. This encodes CASSEDDRGLLYEQYF. Variable domain in full (rest from reference TRBV2 and TRBJ2-7): EPEVTQTPSHQVTQMGQEVILRCVPISNHLYFYWYRQILGQKVEFLVSFYNNEISEKSEIFDDQFSVERPDGSNFTLKIRSTKLEDSAMYFCASSEDDRGLLYEQYFGPGTRLTVT.

J is TRBJ2-5 and V is TRBV4-1, with 11 bases fitting TRBD2. Germline CDR1 is MGHRA and CDR2 is YSYEKL. Trimming cost V 3 bases and J 2 bases; bases outside gene matches: 5. CDR3 length: 16 amino acids. In DNA, the CDR3 is TGCGCCAGCAGCCAGCGACTAGCGGGGAGTCAAGAGACCCAGTACTTC. It encodes CASSQRLAGSQETQYF.

The V gene is TRBV24-1, the J gene TRBJ2-1, with a tentative D call TRBD2 (7 bases). From germline, CDR1 is KGHDR and CDR2 SFDVKD. The length of the CDR3 is 17 residues. The V end lost 5 bases, the J end lost 4 bases, and 20 bases lay between the germline ends. This CDR3 is CATSGSLRGGPYNEQFF. The DNA of the CDR3 is TGTGCCACCAGTGGCTCACTCCGCGGGGGCCCGTACAATGAGCAGTTCTTC.

This clonotype appeared a few times. This sequence joins TRBV10-2 and TRBJ2-2; D unresolved. Looked up from germline, CDR1 is WSHSY and CDR2 is SAAADI. The CDR3 contains 14 residues. Trimming took off 6 bases at V and 3 bases at J, with 11 bases between the two ends. The CDR3 nucleotides read TGCGCCAGCAGAACGAATCAGTACACCGGGGAGCTGTTTTTT. Its protein product is CASRTNQYTGELFF.

The table lists this clonotype with a few counts. The chain carries TRBV28 and TRBJ2-7; no clear D. Germline CDR1 and CDR2: MDHEN and SYDVKM. The length of the CDR3 is 15 residues. Trimming stripped 6 bases from V and 2 bases from J, with 17 bases between. The CDR3 region is CASSPLGSSAYEQYF. The CDR3 region has the DNA TGTGCCAGCAGCCCGCTTGGTTCTTCCGCCTACGAGCAGTACTTC. Looking up the rest from reference TRBV28 and TRBJ2-7 gives the full variable domain: DVKVTQSSRYLVKRTGEKVFLECVQDMDHENMFWYRQDPGLGLRLIYFSYDVKMKEKGDIPEGYSVSREKKERFSLILESASTNQTSMYLCASSPLGSSAYEQYFGPGTRLTVT.

This clonotype showed up just a few times. The V and J genes are TRBV24-1 and TRBJ2-1, with D possibly being TRBD2 (6 bases). V lost 7 bases and J 0 bases, leaving 6 bases between the germline ends. The CDR3 extends over 13 amino acids. CDR1 is KGHDR and CDR2 is SFDVKD in the germline V gene. CDR3 sequence (DNA): TGTGCCACCAGGGGAGGCTCCTACAATGAGCAGTTCTTC. It encodes CATRGGSYNEQFF.

The chain combines TRBV29-1 with TRBJ2-1; 7 positions agree with TRBD1. Per germline, CDR1 SQVTM and CDR2 ANQGSEA. V was clipped by 6 bases and J by 7 bases; unmatched bases: 15. This CDR3 contains 15 residues. Here the CDR3 DNA reads TGCAGCGTGGGATCCCTAGGGGGCGCTGCGAATGAGCAGTTCTTC. It specifies CSVGSLGGAANEQFF.

A few counts support this clonotype. The rearrangement joins TRBV12-3 or TRBV12-4 to TRBJ2-3, with unresolved D. V lost 1 base and J 2 bases, leaving 10 bases between the germline ends. The CDR3 has 15 residues. CDR3 nucleotide sequence: TGTGCCAGCAGTTTAGACGAGGATCCCACAGATACGCAGTATTTT. Translation gives CASSLDEDPTDTQYF.

This clonotype was picked up a small number of times. This sequence joins TRBV10-3 and TRBJ2-7; D gene ambiguous. Germline lookup yields CDR1 ENHRY and CDR2 SYGVKD. CDR3 length: 13 residues. V gave up 0 bases and J gave up 1 base, with 4 bases separating them. CDR3 protein: CAISESESYEQYF. The DNA for the CDR3 is TGTGCCATCAGTGAGTCGGAGTCCTACGAGCAGTACTTC.

This clonotype appeared a few times. V and J are TRBV5-6 and TRBJ2-7, with 7 bases that match TRBD1. The CDR3 is 16 residues long. CDR1 SGHDT and CDR2 YYEEEE come from the germline V gene. The V gene end was trimmed by 1 base and the J gene end by 3 bases; junction bases not matched to a gene: 10. The CDR3 DNA reads as TGTGCCAGCAGCTTGTCGGCCGGACAGGTGGTCTACGAGCAGTACTTC. Its protein is CASSLSAGQVVYEQYF.

This chain links TRBV20-1 with TRBJ2-7; D unclear. The CDR3 totals 13 residues. CDR1 and CDR2 (germline): DFQATT, SNEGSKA (reference sequence). Trimming left V 6 bases short and J 0 bases short, with 12 bases between. The CDR3 DNA reads as TGCAGTGCCTCATATCTGGGCTCCTACGAGCAGTACTTC. Translation: CSASYLGSYEQYF.

This chain joins TRBV12-3 or TRBV12-4 and TRBJ2-3, with D possibly being TRBD2 (5 bases). The germline V and J ends were trimmed by 6 bases and 2 bases, with 15 bases remaining between them. The CDR3 has 15 residues. CDR3 sequence reads: CASRPRLPTTDTQYF. In DNA, the CDR3 is TGTGCCAGCAGGCCTAGACTACCTACCACAGATACGCAGTATTTT.

The genes are TRBV29-1 and TRBJ2-3; TRBD1 matches 7 bases. The V and J ends lost 0 bases and 5 bases, in that order; junction bases with no gene match: 8. Looked up from germline, CDR1 is SQVTM and CDR2 is ANQGSEA. The CDR3 is made up of 15 amino acids. The CDR3 nucleotides read TGCAGCGTTGAAGAGACAGGGTTTACCGGAGATACGCAGTATTTT. Translation: CSVEETGFTGDTQYF.

This chain links TRBV2 with TRBJ2-5; D is possibly TRBD1 (5 bases). The CDR3 is 16 residues long. Trimming pared 3 bases from V and 1 base from J, leaving 15 bases between. Germline CDR1 reads SNHLY; CDR2 reads FYNNEI. The CDR3 sequence is CASSEFGQGLQETQYF. As DNA, the CDR3 is TGTGCCAGCAGTGAGTTCGGTCAGGGTCTCCAAGAGACCCAGTACTTC. Based on the CDR3 plus reference TRBV2 and TRBJ2-5, the full variable domain is EPEVTQTPSHQVTQMGQEVILRCVPISNHLYFYWYRQILGQKVEFLVSFYNNEISEKSEIFDDQFSVERPDGSNFTLKIRSTKLEDSAMYFCASSEFGQGLQETQYFGPGTRLLVL.

The V gene is TRBV29-1, the J gene TRBJ2-7; tentatively, D is TRBD1 (5 bases). CDR1 is SQVTM and CDR2 is ANQGSEA in the germline V gene. The V gene lost 4 bases and the J gene lost 3 bases, with 10 bases spanning the gap. The CDR3 extends over 12 amino acids. CDR3 sequence (DNA): TGCAGCGTTGCTTTGCAGGGCTACGAGCAGTACTTC. It translates to CSVALQGYEQYF.

The CDR3 loop reads CASSLRRLAGYTDTQYF. As DNA, the CDR3 is TGTGCCAGCAGCCTACGGCGGCTAGCGGGTTACACAGATACGCAGTATTTT. The genes are TRBV7-3 and TRBJ2-3, with 8 bases lining up with TRBD2. This CDR3 contains 17 residues. Germline V gene sequence: CDR1 SGHTA, CDR2 FQGTGA. V lost 5 bases to trimming and J lost 2 bases; unmatched junction nucleotides: 12.

The chain uses TRBV20-1 and TRBJ1-6; 7 bases are a match to TRBD1. Germline CDR1 reads DFQATT; CDR2 reads SNEGSKA (reference sequence). The CDR3 length is 15 residues. J gave up 0 bases and V 6 bases, and 5 bases lay outside the gene matches. CDR3 bases: TGCAGTGCCCCCGGACAGGACTCCTATAATTCACCCCTCCACTTT. This codes for CSAPGQDSYNSPLHF.

This clonotype showed up just a few times. This chain connects TRBV20-1 to TRBJ2-3, with 10 bases identical to TRBD2. With 6 bases clipped from V and 1 base from J, the junction kept 10 bases outside the gene matches. Germline V gene sequence: CDR1 DFQATT, CDR2 SNEGSKA (reference sequence). The CDR3 spans 16 residues. CDR3 in amino acids: CSAPAWLAGGTDTQYF. The CDR3 nucleotides read TGCAGTGCCCCCGCATGGCTAGCGGGGGGCACAGATACGCAGTATTTT.

The gene calls are TRBV27 and TRBJ2-7, with a tentative D call TRBD1 (6 bases). V lost 6 bases, J lost 12 bases, and 30 bases lay in between. CDR3 length equals 16 residues. CDR1 and CDR2 (germline): MNHEY, SMNVEV (reference sequence). In nucleotides, the CDR3 is TGTGCCAGCAGCCCCATCCGCCCAAGGACAGCCACTGACCCGTACTTC. It is translated as CASSPIRPRTATDPYF.

This clonotype was counted between two and nine times. This chain joins TRBV10-3 and TRBJ1-1, with D uncertain. The CDR3 extends over 13 amino acids. V was trimmed by 4 bases and J by 5 bases, leaving 11 bases between them. CDR1 and CDR2 (germline): ENHRY, SYGVKD. The CDR3, as DNA: TGTGCCATCAGTGGAGGCAGCGGAACTGAAGCTTTCTTT. It codes for CAISGGSGTEAFF.

This rearrangement joins TRBV30 to TRBJ2-3; TRBD2 matches 8 bases. The CDR3 is 14 residues long. The junction had 11 bases not matched to a gene; V was cut back by 7 bases and J by 5 bases. Germline V gene lookup returns CDR1 GTSNPN and CDR2 SVGIG (reference sequence). This chain's CDR3 is CASTLAGLRDTQYF. The DNA for the CDR3 is TGTGCCTCCACTTTAGCGGGGCTGCGAGATACGCAGTATTTT. The whole variable domain, filled in from reference TRBV30 and TRBJ2-3, reads SQTIHQWPATLVQPVGSPLSLECTVEGTSNPNLYWYRQAAGRGLQLLFYSVGIGQISSEVPQNLSASRPQDRQFILSSKKLLLSDSGFYLCASTLAGLRDTQYFGPGTRLTVL.

The J gene is TRBJ2-1, the V gene TRBV19, with D perhaps TRBD1 (6 bases). The V and J ends lost 6 bases and 5 bases respectively, with 17 bases between them. The germline V gene encodes CDR1 LNHDA and CDR2 SQIVND (reference sequence). The CDR3 extends over 15 amino acids. The CDR3 protein is CASRAGAPINNEQFF. CDR3 bases: TGTGCCAGTAGAGCAGGGGCGCCAATCAACAATGAGCAGTTCTTC.

The chain combines TRBV29-1 with TRBJ2-1; TRBD2 matches at 8 bases. The CDR3 is 13 residues long. V lost 8 bases, J lost 4 bases, and 7 bases stayed unmatched. Germline V gene data show CDR1 as SQVTM and CDR2 as ANQGSEA. In DNA, the CDR3 is TGCAGCTCAGGACTAGCCCTTTACAATGAGCAGTTCTTC. Its protein product is CSSGLALYNEQFF.